The present T cell receptor beta chain was sequenced within a study of technical replicates of blood from a handful of donors. Trimming stripped 2 bases from V and 0 bases from J, with 10 bases between. Germline CDR1 SEHNR, CDR2 FQNEAQ (reference sequence). The CDR3 has 15 residues. Using immunoSEQ multiplex PCR, the repertoire was profiled, and TCRdb retains in-frame clones only, with some absent. The sample records around 70,000 clones, around 97% being singletons. The specimen sequenced was T cells isolated from PBMCs. The TCR comes from a human donor in good health. The V call is TRBV7-9, the J call TRBJ1-1, with D unresolved. The CDR3 DNA is TGTGCCAGCAGCTTACCGGAGGGCCTGAACACTGAAGCTTTCTTT. Amino acid sequence: CASSLPEGLNTEAFF. The whole variable domain, filled in from reference TRBV7-9 and TRBJ1-1, reads DTGVSQNPRHKITKRGQNVTFRCDPISEHNRLYWYRQTLGQGPEFLTYFQNEAQLEKSRLLSDRFSAERPKGSFSTLEIQRTEQGDSAMYLCASSLPEGLNTEAFFGQGTRLTVV.